These 7 T cell receptor beta chains were sequenced from one sample in a study of CXCR3-negative and CXCR3-positive naive CD8 T cells. UMI-tagged TRB cDNA libraries were built via 5' RACE. For each CDR3 protein, TCRdb gives one entry from its re-call of the 5' RACE reads, without DNA. This listing includes about 86,000 distinct CDR3 sequences. Antigens for these TCRs are unknown. Overall study findings and caveats: CXCR3-expressing naive cells carried TRB CDR3s more hydrophobic than those of CXCR3-negative naive cells.

Material: naive CXCR3+ CD8+ T cells from blood. Subset of the sample: CD45RO-CCR7+CD27+CD95- naive CD8+ T cells expressing CXCR3 (TNR3+). The source of these receptors is a human donor in good health. Some clones in this sample may be carry-over from other donors' samples.

V is TRBV12-3 or TRBV12-4 and J is TRBJ2-2; TCRdb proposes TRBD2, but this gene call is untestable without DNA. The length of the CDR3 is 14 residues. This CDR3 is CASSAGGQPGELFF.

The chain employs TRBV12-3 or TRBV12-4 and TRBJ2-7; TCRdb lists TRBD1, though no DNA is available to test this call. The CDR3 spans 14 residues. CDR3 protein: CASSDRDFTYEQYF.

The chain couples TRBV7-6 to TRBJ2-5; TCRdb proposes TRBD2, but this gene call is untestable without DNA. Germline V gene data show CDR1 as SGHVS and CDR2 as FNYEAQ. The CDR3 loop spans 15 amino acids. This CDR3 is CASSFKRTGLETQYF. Using reference TRBV7-6 and TRBJ2-5 for the parts outside the CDR3, the full variable domain is GAGVSQSPRYKVTKRGQDVALRCDPISGHVSLYWYRQALGQGPEFLTYFNYEAQQDKSGLPNDRFSAERPEGSISTLTIQRTEQRDSAMYRCASSFKRTGLETQYFGPGTRLLVL.

The rearrangement links TRBV28 to TRBJ2-7; TCRdb selects TRBD1, and the lack of DNA leaves this call unchecked. The CDR3 runs 12 residues. The V gene's germline CDR1 is MDHEN and CDR2 SYDVKM. The CDR3 region is CASSRDSYEQYF. Full variable domain (remainder filled in from reference TRBV28 and TRBJ2-7): DVKVTQSSRYLVKRTGEKVFLECVQDMDHENMFWYRQDPGLGLRLIYFSYDVKMKEKGDIPEGYSVSREKKERFSLILESASTNQTSMYLCASSRDSYEQYFGPGTRLTVT.

The chain joins TRBV13 to TRBJ2-7; TCRdb selects TRBD2, and the lack of DNA leaves this call unchecked. This CDR3 is 13 amino acids long. Germline CDR1 PRHDT, CDR2 FYEKMQ (reference sequence). The CDR3 protein is CASSFIRAPEQYF.

The CDR3 spells CASSFVGGPPREQYF. The gene calls are TRBV5-6 and TRBJ2-7; TCRdb's D call of TRBD1 is untestable without DNA. The CDR3 length is 15 residues. CDR1 SGHDT and CDR2 YYEEEE come from the germline V gene.

The CDR3 spells CASSLGLAGPQYF. The chain is built from TRBV7-2 and TRBJ2-3; TCRdb reports TRBD2, a call that lacks DNA to check it against. CDR1 SGHTA and CDR2 FQGNSA come from the germline V gene. The CDR3 loop spans 13 amino acids.